This T cell receptor (beta chain) appears in the sequencing data of a study of beta chain features in type 1 diabetes (dated by TCRdb to 2016 to 2018). A note on the overall study: Patients and healthy donors did not differ in mean age, gender distribution, total cell number or subset yield. A total of 90 million to 140 million sorted cells were examined across all samples, and RNA yield correlated strongly with the number of cells per subset. In the study, TCRB repertoires of sorted circulating CD4+ T cell subsets from recently diagnosed type 1 diabetes patients were compared with those of matched healthy donors. Whereas all 30 or so donors provided naive and central memory subsets, regulatory and stem cell-like memory subsets were isolated from just 8 patients and about 8 healthy donors. Points the paper makes about the study in general: A moderate but significant shortening of TCRB CDR3 length was observed in type 1 diabetes patients in all four CD4+ subsets. Shorter templates might be favored by PCR, yet because patient and control samples were amplified and corrected together, any such skew would affect both groups equally. Because cDNA was sequenced instead of genomic DNA, highly expressing activated cells could be over-represented, though the groups showed no difference in activation or CD3 levels. Because small numbers of individuals were included in the HLA sub-analyses, any influence of HLA type on TCRB rearrangement was left unresolved. At VDJ recombination sites, type 1 diabetes patients had fewer insertions and more deleted nucleotides, which implies abnormalities in thymic rearrangement. Naive, central memory and regulatory TCRB repertoires appeared more similar among patients than among healthy donors.

All of the isolated RNA was reverse transcribed with the High Capacity cDNA Reverse Transcription Kit, so expressed TCRB transcripts were sequenced. Deep immunoSEQ sequencing was applied to naive, central memory and regulatory T cell samples, giving an average of around 3.4 million total reads per sample. Sorted cells were lysed in RLT buffer and RNA was extracted with DNase-treated RNeasy Micro or Mini kits, depending on cell number. Each cell subset was processed on its own to prevent cross-contamination, while patient and healthy donor samples were processed together. TCRB sequences were amplified from cDNA with the immunoSEQ multiplex PCR, producing 87-bp fragments spanning the CDR3 region. Sequencing of the amplicons was performed on the Illumina HiSeq platform. The original methods were these. PCR bias was corrected computationally using synthetic template baselines, and reads within Hamming distance 2 were collapsed, with unmergeable singletons discarded. Reads were aligned against IMGT so that V, D and J genes, CDR3 length and insertions or deletions at six rearrangement sites could be assigned. Within each subset, clonotype counts were normalized to sorted cell number, and only after that were true diversity and Gini coefficients computed with the tcR R package. Repertoire sharing was quantified using the overlap coefficient calculated on TCRB nucleotide sequences. As a proxy for the pre-selection repertoire, out-of-frame TCRB sequences from naive cells were analyzed. As stored in TCRdb, this immuneACCESS dataset retains in-frame rearrangements with V and J assigned. A fraction of the clones does not appear; measured against another copy, unresolved V genes explain less than half of the discrepancy, and the remainder lacks a known reason. The V and J calls and the clone size are those of that table, but D and trimming were determined from the DNA. The sample table contains approximately 300,000 clones; only one count was recorded for 9.5% to 12% of them. Together, the top ten hold roughly 0.016% of the sample.

A single peripheral blood draw of about 116 mL on average was collected from each donor into heparinised tubes. A BD FACSAria II was used to sort naive, central memory, regulatory and stem cell-like memory CD4+ T cells with a panel that included CD45RO, CCR7, CD25, CD127, CD95 and CD27. Purity was above 95% for every sorted population. PBMCs were separated immediately by Lymphoprep density gradient centrifugation and were stained directly, without being cultured. Samples were stained and sorted in pairs, with one healthy donor and one patient per experiment, so that batch effects were minimized. As concerns this clone: Its antigen remains undetermined. There are no base qualities to consult, and no much larger clone falls within one base.

Sequenced sample: naive CD4+ T cells from blood. The cell subset or site label of this sample denotes: true naive CD4+ T cells. The clonotype comes from a woman in her thirties in good health.

The nucleotides are TGCGCCAGCAGTTCCCCGGAGCGTCCCTACGAGCAGTACTTC. Translated, this is CASSSPERPYEQYF. The sequence joins TRBV5-1 to TRBJ2-7, with the D gene call left open. Reading from cysteine to phenylalanine, the CDR3 counts 14 amino acids. Only the CDR3 part of the read is kept: 42 bases, read in frame from the first base. From the germline V gene, CDR1 is SGHRS and CDR2 is YFSETQ. V was cut back by 5 bases and J by 2 bases, leaving a gap of 14 bases between them. Supplemented by the reference TRBV5-1 and TRBJ2-7 proteins around the CDR3, the complete variable domain is KAGVTQTPRYLIKTRGQQVTLSCSPISGHRSVSWYQQTPGQGLQFLFEYFSETQRNKGNFPGRFSGRQFSNSRSEMNVSTLELGDSALYLCASSSPERPYEQYFGPGTRLTVT.